These 12 T cell receptor beta chains share one sample of origin, sequenced in a study of T cells in Graves' hyperthyroidism and ophthalmopathy. Regions amplified from RNA transcripts were the TCR beta CDR3 regions. The TCR CDR3 first-round RT-PCR relied on the HTBI primer set. TCRdb reprocessed the multiplex PCR reads with MiXCR, giving one entry per CDR3 protein. The sample yields about 560,000 distinct CDR3 sequences, 13% to 15% seen once. The specimen was blood. These receptors all come from a woman in her thirties or forties with Graves' hyperthyroidism.

This clonotype was recorded many times. V usage is TRBV4-1 and J usage is TRBJ2-1; D is possibly TRBD2 (6 bases). Between the trimmed V and J ends, which lost 0 bases and 7 bases, there was a span of 13 bases. The CDR3 totals 15 residues. Looked up from germline, CDR1 is MGHRA and CDR2 is YSYEKL. The CDR3 DNA is TGCGCCAGCAGCCAAGAGTATAGGGCGGGGAATGAGCAGTTCTTC. This translates into CASSQEYRAGNEQFF.

This clonotype was recorded many times. The chain joins TRBV18 to TRBJ2-1, with TRBD1 identical over 9 bases. CDR1 is KGHSH and CDR2 is LQKENI in the germline V gene. Trimming removed 5 bases from V and 5 bases from J; junction bases left unmatched: 7. The CDR3 totals 15 residues. DNA of the CDR3: TGTGCCAGCTCAACCGGGACAGGGATGGACAATGAGCAGTTCTTC. Its translation is CASSTGTGMDNEQFF.

This clonotype has at least ten counts. The rearrangement links TRBV7-3 to TRBJ2-1; D tentatively fits TRBD1 or TRBD2 (6 bases each). Germline CDR1 is SGHTA and CDR2 is FQGTGA. V lost 1 base to trimming and J lost 0 bases, with 10 bases between them. This CDR3 is 16 amino acids long. CDR3: CASSLIGGLSYNEQFF. As DNA, the CDR3 is TGTGCCAGCAGCTTAATAGGGGGACTCTCCTACAATGAGCAGTTCTTC.

The chain is built from TRBV19 and TRBJ2-7, with 10 bases matching TRBD2. This CDR3 contains 16 residues. V shed 1 base, J shed 0 bases, and the junction held 3 bases outside the gene matches. Germline assignment: CDR1 LNHDA and CDR2 SQIVND (reference sequence). CDR3 sequence reads: CASSIGASGSSYEQYF. Written as DNA, the CDR3 is TGTGCCAGTAGTATAGGAGCTAGCGGGAGCTCCTACGAGCAGTACTTC.

This clonotype occurred many times. Here the CDR3 reads CASSPFSGEQYF. CDR3 DNA sequence: TGTGCCAGCAGCCCCTTCTCGGGCGAGCAGTACTTC. The rearrangement links TRBV7-2 to TRBJ2-7; D remains ambiguous. V lost 5 bases to trimming and J lost 6 bases, with 11 bases between them. This CDR3 region has 12 residues. Germline V gene data show CDR1 as SGHTA and CDR2 as FQGNSA.

This clonotype was observed many times. The CDR3 DNA follows: TGTGCCACCAGCAGTGGCCGTGGACAGGGAGTGGGGTACGAGCAGTACTTC. Its protein is CATSSGRGQGVGYEQYF. The chain employs TRBV15 and TRBJ2-7; 8 bases are a match to TRBD1. CDR3 length: 17 residues. The J segment lost 4 bases and the V segment lost 3 bases, leaving 14 bases of the junction unmatched. Germline assignment: CDR1 LNHNV and CDR2 YYDKDF (reference sequence).

The J gene is TRBJ2-4, the V gene TRBV3-1, with D uncertain. Germline CDR1 reads LGHDT; CDR2 reads YNNKEL (reference sequence). V was trimmed by 4 bases and J by 8 bases, leaving 21 bases between them. The CDR3 totals 16 residues. CDR3 DNA: TGTGCCAGCAGCCTCCGGGCAGGCCTCGAAGGTTACATTCAGTACTTC. Protein sequence: CASSLRAGLEGYIQYF.

This clonotype has just a few counts. The chain joins TRBV5-5 to TRBJ1-5; a possible D gene is TRBD1 (6 bases). The CDR3 is made up of 17 amino acids. V was clipped by 2 bases and J by 0 bases, with 15 bases between them. Per the germline V gene, CDR1 is SGHKS and CDR2 is YYEKEE (reference sequence). The CDR3 region has the DNA TGTGCCAGCAGCTTCAGACAGGTCCTTGATAGCAATCAGCCCCAGCATTTT. Its translation is CASSFRQVLDSNQPQHF.

This clonotype was seen many times. This chain's CDR3 is CSARDWTSGYQETQYF. For the CDR3, the DNA is TGCAGTGCTAGAGATTGGACTAGCGGGTACCAAGAGACCCAGTACTTC. This chain uses TRBV20-1 with TRBJ2-5, with TRBD2 matching over 11 bases. After removal of 0 bases from V and 0 bases from J, the junction contained 3 bases not matched to a gene. This CDR3 has 16 amino acids. CDR1 DFQATT and CDR2 SNEGSKA come from the germline V gene (reference sequence).

V gene TRBV20-1 combines with J gene TRBJ1-2; 10 positions match TRBD1. There are 14 residues in the CDR3. Germline CDR1 and CDR2: DFQATT and SNEGSKA (reference sequence). Trimming removed 4 bases from V and 1 base from J; junction bases left unmatched: 3. CDR3 protein: CSAKGQGRNYGYTF. CDR3 in DNA: TGCAGTGCTAAGGGACAGGGGCGTAACTATGGCTACACCTTC.

This clonotype has a count of ten or more. V usage is TRBV7-2 and J usage is TRBJ2-5; weak D call: TRBD2 (5 bases). This CDR3 is 14 amino acids long. The germline V gene encodes CDR1 SGHTA and CDR2 FQGNSA. V was clipped by 5 bases and J by 1 base, with 11 bases between them. The CDR3 spells CASSRTGIQETQYF. In DNA form, the CDR3 reads TGTGCCAGCAGCCGGACCGGGATCCAAGAGACCCAGTACTTC.

This clonotype has at least ten counts. This chain links TRBV12-3 or TRBV12-4 with TRBJ2-6; unclear D gene. The V gene lost 6 bases and the J gene lost 1 base, with 7 bases spanning the gap. The CDR3 consists of 14 residues. This CDR3 reads CASSPESGANVLTF. The DNA of the CDR3 is TGTGCCAGCAGCCCGGAATCTGGGGCCAACGTCCTGACTTTC.